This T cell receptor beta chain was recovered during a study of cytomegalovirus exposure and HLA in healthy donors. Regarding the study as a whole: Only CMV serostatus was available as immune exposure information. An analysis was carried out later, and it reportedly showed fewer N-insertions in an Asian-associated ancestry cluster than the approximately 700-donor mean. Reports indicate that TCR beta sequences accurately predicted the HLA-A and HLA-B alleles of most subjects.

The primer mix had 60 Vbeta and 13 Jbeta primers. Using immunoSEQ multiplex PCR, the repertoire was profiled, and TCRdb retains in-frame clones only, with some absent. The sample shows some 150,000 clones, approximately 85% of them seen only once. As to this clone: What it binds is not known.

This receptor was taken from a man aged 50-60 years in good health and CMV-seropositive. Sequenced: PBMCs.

In DNA form, the CDR3 reads TGTGCCAACCGTCCGGGGAACGAGCAGTACTTC. Translation gives CANRPGNEQYF. V usage is TRBV10-3 and J usage is TRBJ2-5; TRBD2 is a possible D gene (5 bases). With the DNA end fitting TRBJ2-7 better, the J assignment may be wrong. CDR3 length: 11 amino acids. Germline assignment: CDR1 ENHRY and CDR2 SYGVKD.